This TCR beta chain was retrieved from a study of cytomegalovirus exposure and HLA in healthy donors. The donors gave bone marrow, and they were healthy. The V and J ends lost 6 bases and 8 bases respectively, with 26 bases between them. This CDR3 is built from 17 residues. Germline V CDR1 and CDR2: KGHSH, LQKENI. General study results and limits: High specificity and sensitivity for cytomegalovirus status were reported for the classifier.

Turning to this clone: Its antigen is currently unknown.

PCR involved 60 Vbeta and 13 Jbeta primers. Method: immunoSEQ multiplex PCR; TCRdb's copy keeps in-frame clones and lacks some. The sample has roughly 150,000 clones, 75% to 80% seen once. This chain uses TRBV18 with TRBJ2-1, with D unresolved. The receptor's source is a woman in her 30s in good health and CMV-seronegative. Sample: PBMCs. The CDR3, as DNA: TGTGCCAGCTCCCCCAGGCCTATAAGGTCCCCCGTGGATGAGCAGTTCTTC. This codes for CASSPRPIRSPVDEQFF.